The 10 T cell receptor beta chains given below trace back to one sample, sequenced in a study of blood T cell repertoires in COVID-19. Profiling relied on immunoSEQ multiplex PCR, and the TCRdb table lists in-frame clones only, not all of them. This sample has 320,000 or so clones, with around 85% found just once. The specimen was PBMCs or T cells enriched from blood (not recorded which). Receptors were obtained from a woman in her twenties or thirties who had been exposed to COVID-19.

Here the CDR3 reads CASSLNPGGRGYTF. The CDR3, as DNA: TGTGCCAGCAGCTTAAATCCAGGGGGAAGGGGCTACACCTTC. The chain employs TRBV7-2 and TRBJ1-2; 7 nucleotides agree with TRBD1. V shed 2 bases and J 8 bases; nucleotides not matched to a gene: 8. Germline values: CDR1 SGHTA, CDR2 FQGNSA. This CDR3 is built from 14 residues.

J is TRBJ2-3 and V is TRBV19; the D gene is possibly TRBD1 (5 bases). V dropped 9 bases and J dropped 4 bases, with 14 bases sitting between them. Looked up from germline, CDR1 is LNHDA and CDR2 is SQIVND (reference sequence). There are 13 residues in the CDR3. The CDR3 here is CARLGDIPDTQYF. The CDR3, as DNA: TGTGCCAGATTAGGGGATATTCCAGATACGCAGTATTTT.

The V and J genes are TRBV21-1 and TRBJ1-3; the table's D call, TRBD1, was not checked against the DNA. TRBV21-1 is flagged as a pseudogene. The CDR3 is made up of 14 amino acids. The CDR3 coding sequence is TGTGCCGGGGACAGGGCCGGCTCTGGAAACACCATATATTTT. This gives the protein CAGDRAGSGNTIYF.

The chain combines TRBV7-8 with TRBJ2-1; maybe TRBD2 (6 bases). Trimming left V 2 bases short and J 7 bases short, with 15 bases between. This CDR3 region has 15 residues. Looked up from germline, CDR1 is SGHVS and CDR2 is FQNEAQ. CDR3 loop: CASSLPPPGGNEQFF. As DNA, the CDR3 is TGTGCCAGCAGCTTACCACCTCCTGGGGGGAATGAGCAGTTCTTC. The full variable domain, completed using reference TRBV7-8 and TRBJ2-1, is GAGVSQSPRYKVAKRGQDVALRCDPISGHVSLFWYQQALGQGPEFLTYFQNEAQLDKSGLPSDRFFAERPEGSVSTLKIQRTQQEDSAVYLCASSLPPPGGNEQFFGPGTRLTVL.

CDR3 residues: CASGSGTGALDGYIQYF. The CDR3 DNA follows: TGTGCCAGCGGGTCCGGGACAGGGGCCCTAGATGGGTACATTCAGTACTTC. This sequence joins TRBV28 and TRBJ2-4, with TRBD1 matching over 10 bases. CDR3 size: 17 residues. Trimming took 8 bases from V and 8 from J; bases not matched to a gene: 18. Germline V gene sequence: CDR1 MDHEN, CDR2 SYDVKM.

The J gene is TRBJ2-1, the V gene TRBV6-2 or TRBV6-3; 9 bases fit TRBD2. V trimming: 0 bases; J trimming: 7 bases; junction bases outside the gene matches: 7. This CDR3 contains 16 residues. Germline V gene data show CDR1 as MNHEY and CDR2 as SVGEGT. As DNA, the CDR3 is TGTGCCAGCAGTTACTCGACTAGCGGTTCGGGTAATGAGCAGTTCTTC. Encoded protein: CASSYSTSGSGNEQFF.

The chain couples TRBV12-3 or TRBV12-4 to TRBJ2-7; tentative D call: TRBD1 (5 bases). V was shortened by 5 bases and J by 5 bases, with 13 bases between the two germline ends. The CDR3 totals 13 residues. DNA for the CDR3: TGTGCCAGCAGTCTGTTAGCAGGGAACGAGCAGTACTTC. It yields the protein CASSLLAGNEQYF.

The chain recombines TRBV2 with TRBJ2-1, with 7 positions matching TRBD2. Germline V gene data show CDR1 as SNHLY and CDR2 as FYNNEI. The length of the CDR3 is 16 residues. Trimming took 7 bases from V and 5 from J; bases not matched to a gene: 14. The CDR3 sequence: CASTKSEAGLNNEQFF. The CDR3 nucleotides read TGTGCCAGCACCAAGAGTGAAGCGGGGCTAAACAATGAGCAGTTCTTC.

V usage is TRBV28 and J usage is TRBJ1-4, with TRBD1 matching over 9 bases. V lost 5 bases, J lost 8 bases, and 6 bases stayed unmatched. The CDR3 contains 14 residues. Germline CDR1 MDHEN, CDR2 SYDVKM. The CDR3 here is CASSVQGAHEKLFF. The CDR3 DNA reads TGTGCCAGCAGTGTACAGGGGGCTCACGAAAAACTGTTTTTT.

This clone is a singleton in its sample. V and J are TRBV2 and TRBJ1-1; tentatively, D is TRBD1 (5 bases). Trimming took off 2 bases at V and 4 bases at J, with 11 bases between the two ends. Germline-derived CDR1 and CDR2 are SNHLY and FYNNEI. The CDR3 is 14 residues long. Here the CDR3 DNA reads TGTGCCAGCAGTGAAACGGGGGGTGGCACTGAAGCTTTCTTT. Translating it yields CASSETGGGTEAFF.